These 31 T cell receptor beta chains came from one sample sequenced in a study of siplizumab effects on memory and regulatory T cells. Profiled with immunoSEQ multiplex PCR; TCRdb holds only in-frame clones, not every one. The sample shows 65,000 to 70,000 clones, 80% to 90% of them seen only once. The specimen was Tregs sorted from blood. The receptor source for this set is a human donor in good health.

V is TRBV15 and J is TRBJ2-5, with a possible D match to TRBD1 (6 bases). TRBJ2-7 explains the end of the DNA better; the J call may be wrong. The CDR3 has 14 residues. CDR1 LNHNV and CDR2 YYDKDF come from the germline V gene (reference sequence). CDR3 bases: TGTGCCACCAGCAGAGATCAAGGGGGCTACGAGCAGTACTTC. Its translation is CATSRDQGGYEQYF.

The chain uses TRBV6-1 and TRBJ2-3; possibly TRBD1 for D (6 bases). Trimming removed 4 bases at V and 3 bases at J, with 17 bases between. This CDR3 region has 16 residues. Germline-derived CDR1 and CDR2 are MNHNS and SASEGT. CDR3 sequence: CASSAIRGRATDTQYF. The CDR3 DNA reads TGTGCCAGCAGTGCCATCAGGGGCCGCGCGACAGATACGCAGTATTTT.

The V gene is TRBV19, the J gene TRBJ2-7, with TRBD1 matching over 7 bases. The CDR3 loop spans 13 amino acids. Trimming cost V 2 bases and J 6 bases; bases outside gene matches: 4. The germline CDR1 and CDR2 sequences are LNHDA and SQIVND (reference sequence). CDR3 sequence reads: CASSIIRGLEQYF. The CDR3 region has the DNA TGTGCCAGTAGTATAATTAGGGGGCTCGAGCAGTACTTC.

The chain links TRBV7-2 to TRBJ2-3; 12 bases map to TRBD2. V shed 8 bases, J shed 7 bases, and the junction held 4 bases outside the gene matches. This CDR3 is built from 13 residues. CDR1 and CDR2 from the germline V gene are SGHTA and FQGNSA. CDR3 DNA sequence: TGTGCCAGCGAACTAGCGGGAGGCTATACGCAGTATTTT. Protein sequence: CASELAGGYTQYF.

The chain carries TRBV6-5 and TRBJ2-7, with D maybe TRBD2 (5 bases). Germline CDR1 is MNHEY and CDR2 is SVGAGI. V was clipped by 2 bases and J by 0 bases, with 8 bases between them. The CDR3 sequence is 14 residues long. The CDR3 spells CASSYSSVSYEQYF. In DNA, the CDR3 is TGTGCCAGCAGTTACAGTAGCGTCTCCTACGAGCAGTACTTC.

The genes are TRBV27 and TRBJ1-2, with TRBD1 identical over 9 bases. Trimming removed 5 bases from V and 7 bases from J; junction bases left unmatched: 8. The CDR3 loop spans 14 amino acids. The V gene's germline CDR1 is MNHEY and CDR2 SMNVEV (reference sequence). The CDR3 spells CASSPGQGRVGYTF. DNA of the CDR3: TGTGCCAGCAGTCCCGGACAGGGGAGAGTTGGCTACACCTTC.

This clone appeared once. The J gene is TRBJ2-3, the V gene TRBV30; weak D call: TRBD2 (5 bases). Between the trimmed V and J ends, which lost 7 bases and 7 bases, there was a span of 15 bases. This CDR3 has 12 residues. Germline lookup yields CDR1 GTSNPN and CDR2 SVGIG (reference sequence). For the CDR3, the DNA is TGTGCCTTCCGGACGAGGGCTAATACGCAGTATTTT. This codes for CAFRTRANTQYF.

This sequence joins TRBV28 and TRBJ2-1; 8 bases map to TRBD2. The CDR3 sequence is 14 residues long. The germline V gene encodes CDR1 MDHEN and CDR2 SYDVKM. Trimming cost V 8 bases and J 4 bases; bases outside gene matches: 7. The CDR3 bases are TGTGCCAGCGGACGCGGCGGGAGGTACAATGAGCAGTTCTTC. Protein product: CASGRGGRYNEQFF.

CDR3 region: CASSFRDKSYNEQFF. The CDR3 region has the DNA TGTGCCAGCAGTTTCCGGGACAAATCCTACAATGAGCAGTTCTTC. The chain uses TRBV6-5 and TRBJ2-1; tentatively, D is TRBD1 (6 bases). V was pared by 4 bases and J by 1 base, with 11 bases between. Germline assignment: CDR1 MNHEY and CDR2 SVGAGI. The CDR3 totals 15 residues.

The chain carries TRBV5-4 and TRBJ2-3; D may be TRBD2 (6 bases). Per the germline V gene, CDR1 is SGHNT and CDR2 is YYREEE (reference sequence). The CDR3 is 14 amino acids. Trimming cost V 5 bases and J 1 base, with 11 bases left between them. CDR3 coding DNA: TGTGCCAGCAGGTCCGGGACTGGCACAGATACGCAGTATTTT. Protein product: CASRSGTGTDTQYF.

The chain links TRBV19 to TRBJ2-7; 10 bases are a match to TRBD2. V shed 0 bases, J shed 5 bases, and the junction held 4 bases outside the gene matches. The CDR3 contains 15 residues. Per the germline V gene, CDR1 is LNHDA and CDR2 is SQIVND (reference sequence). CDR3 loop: CASSIEQAGGDEQYF. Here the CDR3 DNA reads TGTGCCAGTAGTATAGAGCAAGCGGGAGGGGACGAGCAGTACTTC. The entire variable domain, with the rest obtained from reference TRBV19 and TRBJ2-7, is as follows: DGGITQSPKYLFRKEGQNVTLSCEQNLNHDAMYWYRQDPGQGLRLIYYSQIVNDFQKGDIAEGYSVSREKKESFPLTVTSAQKNPTAFYLCASSIEQAGGDEQYFGPGTRLTVT.

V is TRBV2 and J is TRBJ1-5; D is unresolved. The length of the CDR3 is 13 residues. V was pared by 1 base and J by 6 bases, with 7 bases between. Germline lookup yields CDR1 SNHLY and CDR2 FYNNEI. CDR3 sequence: CASSEGRVQPQHF. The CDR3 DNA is TGTGCCAGCAGTGAAGGGAGGGTTCAGCCCCAGCATTTT.

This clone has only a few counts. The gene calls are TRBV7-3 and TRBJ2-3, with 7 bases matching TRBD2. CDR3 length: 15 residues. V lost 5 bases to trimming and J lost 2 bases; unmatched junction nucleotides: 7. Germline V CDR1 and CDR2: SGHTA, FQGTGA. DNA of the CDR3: TGTGCCAGCAGCCCCTCTAGCGGACCCACAGATACGCAGTATTTT. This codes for CASSPSSGPTDTQYF.

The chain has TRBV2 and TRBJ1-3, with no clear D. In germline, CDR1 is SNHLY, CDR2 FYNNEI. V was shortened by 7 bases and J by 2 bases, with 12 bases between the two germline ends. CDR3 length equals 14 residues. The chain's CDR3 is CASMALLTGNTIYF. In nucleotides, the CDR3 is TGTGCCAGCATGGCGCTCTTAACTGGAAACACCATATATTTT.

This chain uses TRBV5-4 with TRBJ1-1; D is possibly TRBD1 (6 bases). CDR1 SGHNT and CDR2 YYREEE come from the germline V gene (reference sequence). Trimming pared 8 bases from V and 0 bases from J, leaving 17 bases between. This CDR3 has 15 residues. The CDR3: CASSRRQDLNTEAFF. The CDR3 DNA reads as TGTGCCAGTTCCCGGCGACAGGACCTGAACACTGAAGCTTTCTTT.

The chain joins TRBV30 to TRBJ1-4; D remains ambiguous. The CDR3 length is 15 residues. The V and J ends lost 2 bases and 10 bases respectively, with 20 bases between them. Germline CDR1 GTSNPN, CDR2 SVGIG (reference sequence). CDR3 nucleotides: TGTGCCTGGAGTACCTCTTACAAGAATGGCGGAAAACTGTTTTTT. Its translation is CAWSTSYKNGGKLFF.

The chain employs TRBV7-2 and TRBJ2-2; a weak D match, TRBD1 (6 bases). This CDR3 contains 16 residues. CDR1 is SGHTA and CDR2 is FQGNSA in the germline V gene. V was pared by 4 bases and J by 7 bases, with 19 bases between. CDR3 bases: TGTGCCAGCAGCTATAAACCGGGCAGGGGTCGCGGGGAGCTGTTTTTT. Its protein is CASSYKPGRGRGELFF.

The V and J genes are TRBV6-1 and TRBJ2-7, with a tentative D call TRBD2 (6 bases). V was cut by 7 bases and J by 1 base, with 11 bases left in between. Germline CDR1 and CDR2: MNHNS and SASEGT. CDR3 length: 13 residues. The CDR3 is CASIPSASYEQYF. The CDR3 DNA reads TGTGCCAGCATTCCTAGCGCTTCCTACGAGCAGTACTTC.

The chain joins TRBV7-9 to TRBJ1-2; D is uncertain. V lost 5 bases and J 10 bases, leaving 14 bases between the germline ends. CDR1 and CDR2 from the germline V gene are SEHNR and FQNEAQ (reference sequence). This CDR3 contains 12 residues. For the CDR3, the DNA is TGTGCCAGCAGCCCATCGAAGAGTTACTACACCTTC. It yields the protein CASSPSKSYYTF.

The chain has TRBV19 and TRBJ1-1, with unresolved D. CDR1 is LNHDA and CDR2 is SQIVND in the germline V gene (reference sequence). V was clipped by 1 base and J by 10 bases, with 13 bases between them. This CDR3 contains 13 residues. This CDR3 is CASSIGPRATAFF. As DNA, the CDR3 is TGTGCCAGTAGTATAGGACCCCGGGCTACAGCTTTCTTT.

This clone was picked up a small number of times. The CDR3 DNA is TGTGCCAGCAGATCCTACGCCGCCGTCGATGAGCAGTTCTTC. It translates to CASRSYAAVDEQFF. The chain joins TRBV7-9 to TRBJ2-1; D is ambiguous. Germline V lookup: CDR1 SEHNR, CDR2 FQNEAQ (reference sequence). The CDR3 spans 14 residues. The ends were cut back, 6 bases at V and 8 bases at J, with 17 bases in the middle.

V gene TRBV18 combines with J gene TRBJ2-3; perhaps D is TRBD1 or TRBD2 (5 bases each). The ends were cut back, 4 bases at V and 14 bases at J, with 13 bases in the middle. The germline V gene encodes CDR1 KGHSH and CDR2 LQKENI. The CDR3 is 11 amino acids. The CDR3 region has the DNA TGTGCCAGCTCACTCCGGGACCTGGTGTATTTT. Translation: CASSLRDLVYF.

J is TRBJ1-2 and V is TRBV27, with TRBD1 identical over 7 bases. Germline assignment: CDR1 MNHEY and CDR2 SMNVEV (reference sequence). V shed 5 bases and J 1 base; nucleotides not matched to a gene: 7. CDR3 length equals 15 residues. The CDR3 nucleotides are TGTGCCAGCAGTCCAACGGGACAGCGTAACTATGGCTACACCTTC. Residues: CASSPTGQRNYGYTF.

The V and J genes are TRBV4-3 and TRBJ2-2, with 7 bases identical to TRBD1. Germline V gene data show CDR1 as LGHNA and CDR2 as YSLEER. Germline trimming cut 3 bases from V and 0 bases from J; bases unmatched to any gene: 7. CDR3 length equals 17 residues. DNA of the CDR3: TGCGCCAGCAGCCAGAGAAAAGGGACAGCGAACACCGGGGAGCTGTTTTTT. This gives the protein CASSQRKGTANTGELFF.

CDR3 bases: TGTGCCAGCAGTGACCTCGAGGGGTTTCGAGGCTACACCTTC. It codes for CASSDLEGFRGYTF. The J gene is TRBJ1-2, the V gene TRBV6-1, with D perhaps TRBD1 (5 bases). Looked up from germline, CDR1 is MNHNS and CDR2 is SASEGT. The CDR3 consists of 14 residues. Trimming shortened V by 3 bases and J by 8 bases, and 16 bases separated the two germline ends.

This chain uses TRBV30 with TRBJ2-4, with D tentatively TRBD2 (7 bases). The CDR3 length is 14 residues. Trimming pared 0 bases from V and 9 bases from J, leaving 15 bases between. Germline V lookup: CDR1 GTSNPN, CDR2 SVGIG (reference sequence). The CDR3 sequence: CAWSVGGAAFIQYF. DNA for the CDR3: TGTGCCTGGAGTGTAGGGGGGGCCGCATTCATTCAGTACTTC.

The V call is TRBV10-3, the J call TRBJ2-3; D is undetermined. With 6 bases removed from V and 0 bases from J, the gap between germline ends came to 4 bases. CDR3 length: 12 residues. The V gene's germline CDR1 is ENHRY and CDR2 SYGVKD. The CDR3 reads CAISPSTDTQYF. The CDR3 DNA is TGTGCCATCAGCCCCAGCACAGATACGCAGTATTTT.

CDR3 in amino acids: CASSFMTGPGETQYF. The CDR3 DNA is TGTGCCAGCAGCTTTATGACAGGTCCCGGAGAGACCCAGTACTTC. The chain links TRBV11-1 to TRBJ2-5; tentatively, D is TRBD1 (6 bases). Between the trimmed V and J ends, which lost 3 bases and 4 bases, there was a span of 15 bases. CDR3 length: 15 residues. In germline, CDR1 is SGHAT, CDR2 FQDESV (reference sequence).

The DNA for the CDR3 is TGTGCCAGCAGTTACTCGAAAAGGGCAGGGTGGAGAGGAGCTTTCTTT. Its translation is CASSYSKRAGWRGAFF. The rearrangement links TRBV6-5 to TRBJ1-1, with D tentatively TRBD1 (5 bases). With 0 bases removed from V and 10 bases from J, the gap between germline ends came to 21 bases. Germline V gives CDR1 MNHEY, CDR2 SVGAGI. There are 16 residues in the CDR3.

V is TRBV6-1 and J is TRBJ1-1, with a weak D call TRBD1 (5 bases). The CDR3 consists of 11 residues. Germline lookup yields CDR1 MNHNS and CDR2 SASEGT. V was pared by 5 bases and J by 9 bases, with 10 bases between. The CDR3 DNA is TGTGCCAGCAGTTCCAGGGAGCAAGCTTTCTTT. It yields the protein CASSSREQAFF.

In DNA form, the CDR3 reads TGTGCCAGCAGCTTCAGGGGGATCTATGGCTACACCTTC. Its protein product is CASSFRGIYGYTF. The rearrangement links TRBV7-9 to TRBJ1-2; 7 nucleotides align to TRBD1. The CDR3 loop spans 13 amino acids. J lost 4 bases, V lost 3 bases, and 2 bases had no gene match. Germline values: CDR1 SEHNR, CDR2 FQNEAQ (reference sequence).